A selection of T cell receptor beta chains follows, all from one sample in a study of OX40 agonist ivuxolimab in advanced cancers. Libraries were prepared by immunoSEQ multiplex PCR; TCRdb keeps only in-frame clonotypes and omits some of them. The sample has tens of thousands of clones, approximately 90% seen once; the top ten hold about 25%. The sequenced sample was CD4+ or CD8+ T cells sorted from blood, obtained in a trial of the OX40 agonist ivuxolimab. The receptors shown here come from an adult with an advanced solid tumor such as melanoma, head and neck, liver or kidney cancer. The CDR3 runs from the conserved cysteine through the conserved F or W. A D gene is named only where the DNA matches it firmly. Not every row has a clone size; where given, it reads once, few, many or a size class.

J gene | D gene | V gene | clone size | CDR3 DNA | CDR3 protein
TRBJ2-2 | TRBD1 | TRBV28 | NA | TGTGCCAGCAGATCGACAGGGGGGTGGACCGGGGAGCTGTTTTTT | CASRSTGGWTGELFF
TRBJ2-7 | NA | TRBV29-1 | NA | TGCAGCGTTGAAGAAGAGGCGGGGAACGAGCAGTACTTC | CSVEEEAGNEQYF
TRBJ2-3 | TRBD2 | TRBV7-6 | NA | TGTGCCAGCAGTTATGGACTAGCGGGAGCGGGGAGCACAGATACGCAGTATTTT | CASSYGLAGAGSTDTQYF
TRBJ1-1 | NA | TRBV10-3 | NA | TGTGCCATCAGTGAGTCCCTGAGGCAGATGAACACTGAAGCTTTCTTT | CAISESLRQMNTEAFF
TRBJ2-3 | NA | TRBV14 | NA | TGTGCCAGCAGCCGGTTCAGCACAGATACGCAGTATTTT | CASSRFSTDTQYF
TRBJ2-2 | NA | TRBV4-2 | medium-sized | TGTGCCAGCAGCCAAGATAGTGGGACGGGCGGGGAGCTGTTTTTT | CASSQDSGTGGELFF
TRBJ2-7 | NA | TRBV9 | NA | TGTGCCAGCAGCGTAGTACCGACAGCCACCTACGAGCAGTACTTC | CASSVVPTATYEQYF
TRBJ1-1 | NA | TRBV5-6 | NA | TGTGCCAGCAGCGACCGGCGCACCCCTGAAGCTTTCTTT | CASSDRRTPEAFF
TRBJ2-3 | NA | TRBV7-6 | NA | TGTGCCAGCAGCTTACAGGGGAGGGCAGATACGCAGTATTTT | CASSLQGRADTQYF
TRBJ1-6 | NA | TRBV9 | medium-sized | TGTGCCAGCAGCGTTGGACAGACCTATAATTCACCCCTCCACTTT | CASSVGQTYNSPLHF
TRBJ2-3 | NA | TRBV10-3 | NA | TGTGCCATCAGTGAAGGTGGCGGTCAGGATACGCAGTATTTT | CAISEGGGQDTQYF
TRBJ2-2 | TRBD2 | TRBV14 | NA | TGTGCCAGCAGCCAAGATGGGCGGGAGGCAGAGACCGGGGAGCTGTTTTTT | CASSQDGREAETGELFF
TRBJ2-1 | NA | TRBV5-1 | few | TGCGCCAGCAGCTTGGGAGTAGACTGGTACAATGAGCAGTTCTTC | CASSLGVDWYNEQFF
TRBJ2-1 | NA | TRBV15 | NA | TGTGCCACCAGCAGAGAAATCGCAGGTTACAATGAGCAGTTCTTC | CATSREIAGYNEQFF
TRBJ2-7 | NA | TRBV21-1 | NA | TGTGCCAGCAGCAAGTTAGCTAGCGGGAGCTACGAGCAGTACTTC | CASSKLASGSYEQYF